A selection of T cell receptor beta chains follows, all from one sample in a study of T cell repertoires in cytomegalovirus infection. One entry per CDR3 protein results from TCRdb running MiXCR on the reads. The repertoire holds roughly 200,000 distinct CDR3 sequences, roughly 9.8% seen once, with 4.6% in the top ten. The specimen was PBMCs. Receptor source: a human donor in good health (CMV status not recorded). Some clones in this sample may be carry-over from other donors' samples. The CDR3 runs from the conserved cysteine through the conserved F or W. Each record gives: D gene, clone size, V gene, J gene, CDR3 DNA, CDR3 protein. D genes are given only for firm matches. Expanded clones are given a class, and other clones once, few, many or no size at all.

D gene: -
clone size: -
V gene: TRBV4-3
J gene: TRBJ2-7
CDR3 DNA: TGCGCCAGCAGCCAGACCCGGGACTTCATCTACGAGCAGTACTTC
CDR3 protein: CASSQTRDFIYEQYF

D gene: TRBD1
clone size: -
V gene: TRBV5-1
J gene: TRBJ1-1
CDR3 DNA: TGCGCCAGCAGCTTCCTACCGACAGGGGTTAACACTGTAGCTTTCTTT
CDR3 protein: CASSFLPTGVNTVAFF

D gene: -
clone size: -
V gene: TRBV7-3
J gene: TRBJ1-1
CDR3 DNA: TGTGCCAGCAGCGCCACCGGGACAACGAGCACTGAAGCTTTCTTT
CDR3 protein: CASSATGTTSTEAFF

D gene: TRBD2
clone size: many
V gene: TRBV4-2
J gene: TRBJ2-1
CDR3 DNA: TGTGCCAGCAGCCAAGATCCGGGGGTAGCACTAGCGGGAGAGCAGTTCTTC
CDR3 protein: CASSQDPGVALAGEQFF

D gene: -
clone size: -
V gene: TRBV7-2
J gene: TRBJ1-2
CDR3 DNA: TGTGCCCGCAGCCGGGGCTGGGGCCCGGGTATTGGCTACACCTTC
CDR3 protein: CARSRGWGPGIGYTF

D gene: TRBD2
clone size: many
V gene: TRBV2
J gene: TRBJ2-7
CDR3 DNA: TGTGCCAGCAGTGAGGGAGAGGGTTTAAGCGGGAGGAGCCACGAGCAGTACTTC
CDR3 protein: CASSEGEGLSGRSHEQYF

D gene: TRBD1
clone size: many
V gene: TRBV29-1
J gene: TRBJ1-2
CDR3 DNA: TGCAGCGTTGACGGCGTAGTTCGAGGGGGCTCTATGGGCTACACCTTC
CDR3 protein: CSVDGVVRGGSMGYTF

D gene: -
clone size: few
V gene: TRBV28
J gene: TRBJ1-1
CDR3 DNA: TGTGCCACCCTGGGAGGCATGAACACTGAAGCTTTCTTT
CDR3 protein: CATLGGMNTEAFF

D gene: -
clone size: many
V gene: TRBV6-2/TRBV6-3
J gene: TRBJ2-1
CDR3 DNA: TGTGCCAGCAGCCTCTTGAGAGGGGCTGGCAATGAGCAGTTCTTC
CDR3 protein: CASSLLRGAGNEQFF

D gene: -
clone size: -
V gene: TRBV6-2/TRBV6-3
J gene: TRBJ1-1
CDR3 DNA: TGTGCCAGCAGCATTACAGGGAGACAAGCTTTCTTT
CDR3 protein: CASSITGRQAFF

D gene: -
clone size: many
V gene: TRBV7-2
J gene: TRBJ1-4
CDR3 DNA: TGTGCCAGCAGCCCCGCAGCTTCCGGTGAAAAACTGTTTTTT
CDR3 protein: CASSPAASGEKLFF

D gene: -
clone size: many
V gene: TRBV6-5
J gene: TRBJ2-3
CDR3 DNA: TGTGCCAGCAGTTACACCTATGACTCGGCCCCAGATACGCAGTATTTT
CDR3 protein: CASSYTYDSAPDTQYF

D gene: -
clone size: few
V gene: TRBV27
J gene: TRBJ1-5
CDR3 DNA: TGTGCCAGCAGTCCTTCTGTGAATCAGCCCCAGCATTTT
CDR3 protein: CASSPSVNQPQHF

D gene: -
clone size: few
V gene: TRBV18
J gene: TRBJ1-5
CDR3 DNA: TGTGCCAGCTCACCCAGCAGACAGGTAGCAGAGTTGCCCCAGCATTTT
CDR3 protein: CASSPSRQVAELPQHF

D gene: -
clone size: few
V gene: TRBV7-6
J gene: TRBJ2-5
CDR3 DNA: TGTGCCAGCAGCTCAAAGCGGGTGCAGAATCAAGAGACCCAGTACTTC
CDR3 protein: CASSSKRVQNQETQYF

D gene: TRBD2
clone size: -
V gene: TRBV20-1
J gene: TRBJ2-5
CDR3 DNA: TGCAGTGCTAGAGCCCCACTAGCGGGAGATGGACAAGAGACCCAGTACTTC
CDR3 protein: CSARAPLAGDGQETQYF

D gene: -
clone size: many
V gene: TRBV20-1
J gene: TRBJ1-1
CDR3 DNA: TGCAGTGCACAGAAACACAAGGAGAGTGCAAGGGACGCTTTCTTT
CDR3 protein: CSAQKHKESARDAFF

D gene: TRBD2
clone size: -
V gene: TRBV5-1
J gene: TRBJ2-1
CDR3 DNA: TGCGCCAGCAGCCCGGGGACTAGCGGACACAATGAGCAGTTCTTC
CDR3 protein: CASSPGTSGHNEQFF

D gene: -
clone size: few
V gene: TRBV12-3/TRBV12-4
J gene: TRBJ2-5
CDR3 DNA: TGTGCCAGCAGTTTTTGGACTCGCACCCGGGAGACCCAGTACTTC
CDR3 protein: CASSFWTRTRETQYF

D gene: -
clone size: -
V gene: TRBV28
J gene: TRBJ2-7
CDR3 DNA: TGTGCCAGCAGTTTAGCTGAACAGCGTCCCTCCTACGAGCAGTACTTC
CDR3 protein: CASSLAEQRPSYEQYF

D gene: -
clone size: few
V gene: TRBV28
J gene: TRBJ1-5
CDR3 DNA: TGTGCCAGCAGTCGCGGACCGCTCAATCAGCCCCAGCATTTT
CDR3 protein: CASSRGPLNQPQHF

D gene: -
clone size: many
V gene: TRBV7-2
J gene: TRBJ2-7
CDR3 DNA: TGTGCCACGGGCTCCGGCTACGAGCAGTACTTC
CDR3 protein: CATGSGYEQYF

D gene: -
clone size: -
V gene: TRBV19
J gene: TRBJ2-2
CDR3 DNA: TGTGCCAGTAAACCCGGGGGTACCGGGGAGCTGTTTTTT
CDR3 protein: CASKPGGTGELFF

D gene: TRBD2
clone size: many
V gene: TRBV7-7
J gene: TRBJ2-3
CDR3 DNA: TGTGCTAGCAGCTCTATGGTGACTAGCGGGATGGATACGCAGTATTTT
CDR3 protein: CASSSMVTSGMDTQYF

D gene: TRBD2
clone size: -
V gene: TRBV29-1
J gene: TRBJ2-4
CDR3 DNA: TGCAGCGCTCTTAGCGGGGCGGCAATAAAAAACATTCAGTACTTC
CDR3 protein: CSALSGAAIKNIQYF

D gene: TRBD2
clone size: many
V gene: TRBV28
J gene: TRBJ2-5
CDR3 DNA: TGTGCCAGCAGCCGATCCAGCGGGGGGGCCTTTCGAGAGACCCAGTACTTC
CDR3 protein: CASSRSSGGAFRETQYF

D gene: -
clone size: few
V gene: TRBV24-1
J gene: TRBJ2-3
CDR3 DNA: TGTGCCACCAGTGAACGAGGCACAGATACGCAGTATTTT
CDR3 protein: CATSERGTDTQYF

D gene: -
clone size: few
V gene: TRBV18
J gene: TRBJ1-1
CDR3 DNA: TGTGCCAGCTCACCAGGGGCAGGGTGGATCACTGAAGCTTTCTTT
CDR3 protein: CASSPGAGWITEAFF

D gene: -
clone size: many
V gene: TRBV7-2
J gene: TRBJ1-1
CDR3 DNA: TGTGCCAGCAGCTTAATATGGAAGAACACTGAAGCTTTCTTT
CDR3 protein: CASSLIWKNTEAFF

D gene: TRBD2
clone size: many
V gene: TRBV29-1
J gene: TRBJ2-5
CDR3 DNA: TGCAGCGTTGGTGGGACTAGCGGGGGGGAATTCCAACGCGAGACCCAGTACTTC
CDR3 protein: CSVGGTSGGEFQRETQYF

D gene: TRBD1
clone size: -
V gene: TRBV28
J gene: TRBJ1-3
CDR3 DNA: TGTGCCAGCATTTACAGGGGAACGTCTGGAAACACCATATATTTT
CDR3 protein: CASIYRGTSGNTIYF

D gene: TRBD1
clone size: many
V gene: TRBV24-1
J gene: TRBJ1-1
CDR3 DNA: TGTGCCACCAGTGACCCGGGACAGGGAAAAGCTTTCTTT
CDR3 protein: CATSDPGQGKAFF

D gene: -
clone size: few
V gene: TRBV6-5
J gene: TRBJ2-6
CDR3 DNA: TGTGCCAGCAGTTATAGGCTGAATGTGGGGGCCAACGTCCTGACTTTC
CDR3 protein: CASSYRLNVGANVLTF

D gene: -
clone size: -
V gene: TRBV19
J gene: TRBJ1-5
CDR3 DNA: TGTGCCAGTACTGTGACTTATAGCAATCAGCCCCAGCATTTT
CDR3 protein: CASTVTYSNQPQHF

D gene: TRBD1
clone size: -
V gene: TRBV14
J gene: TRBJ1-1
CDR3 DNA: TGTGCCAGCAGCCAAGGCAGGGACAGAATGAACACTGAAGCTTTCTTT
CDR3 protein: CASSQGRDRMNTEAFF

D gene: -
clone size: few
V gene: TRBV11-2
J gene: TRBJ2-2
CDR3 DNA: TGTGCCAGCAGCTTAGATCTCCTAGAAATTGGGCTGTTTTTT
CDR3 protein: CASSLDLLEIGLFF

D gene: -
clone size: -
V gene: TRBV7-2
J gene: TRBJ1-6
CDR3 DNA: TGTGCCAGCAGCTTGCCAGGAAGGAATCTATCACCCCTCCACTTT
CDR3 protein: CASSLPGRNLSPLHF

D gene: -
clone size: few
V gene: TRBV20-1
J gene: TRBJ1-3
CDR3 DNA: TGCAGTGCTAGGGATAGGATACGGGGAACCTCTGGAAACACCATATATTTT
CDR3 protein: CSARDRIRGTSGNTIYF

D gene: TRBD1
clone size: many
V gene: TRBV28
J gene: TRBJ2-3
CDR3 DNA: TGTGCCAGCAGTTTAGACAGGGTCTTGGGCACAGATACGCAGTATTTT
CDR3 protein: CASSLDRVLGTDTQYF

D gene: -
clone size: many
V gene: TRBV12-3/TRBV12-4
J gene: TRBJ1-1
CDR3 DNA: TGTGCCAGCAGTCAACAGGGGAACACTGAAGCTTTCTTT
CDR3 protein: CASSQQGNTEAFF

D gene: TRBD1
clone size: few
V gene: TRBV28
J gene: TRBJ1-6
CDR3 DNA: TGTGCCAGCAGTATCAACAGGGGTCCGTCACCCCTCCACTTT
CDR3 protein: CASSINRGPSPLHF

D gene: -
clone size: many
V gene: TRBV29-1
J gene: TRBJ1-3
CDR3 DNA: TGCAGCGTTGTAGGTGGCGGTAGCTCTGGAAACACCATATATTTT
CDR3 protein: CSVVGGGSSGNTIYF

D gene: TRBD1
clone size: few
V gene: TRBV19
J gene: TRBJ1-5
CDR3 DNA: TGTGCCAGTAGTATGGACAGGGGTGGCAATCAGCCCCAGCATTTT
CDR3 protein: CASSMDRGGNQPQHF

D gene: -
clone size: many
V gene: TRBV7-2
J gene: TRBJ1-2
CDR3 DNA: TGTGCCAGCAGCTTAGCCAGGACAGCCCCCTATGGCTACACCTTC
CDR3 protein: CASSLARTAPYGYTF

D gene: -
clone size: many
V gene: TRBV19
J gene: TRBJ1-1
CDR3 DNA: TGTGCCAGTAGTAGGGTACGAAATATGAACACTGAAGCTTTCTTT
CDR3 protein: CASSRVRNMNTEAFF

D gene: TRBD1
clone size: many
V gene: TRBV7-8
J gene: TRBJ1-2
CDR3 DNA: TGTGCCAGCAGCCCCCATAGAATTCCGACAGGGGACTATGGCTACACCTTC
CDR3 protein: CASSPHRIPTGDYGYTF

D gene: -
clone size: -
V gene: TRBV29-1
J gene: TRBJ2-2
CDR3 DNA: TGCAGCGTTGATCGCTCCGGGGTAAACGGGGAGCTGTTTTTT
CDR3 protein: CSVDRSGVNGELFF

D gene: TRBD1
clone size: -
V gene: TRBV24-1
J gene: TRBJ1-5
CDR3 DNA: TGTGCCACCTCTCCCCGTGGGACAGGGGGCTTTCAGCCCCAGCATTTT
CDR3 protein: CATSPRGTGGFQPQHF

D gene: -
clone size: many
V gene: TRBV7-8
J gene: TRBJ1-2
CDR3 DNA: TGTGCCAGCAGCTCGAGGCAGGGGACCTATGGCTACACCTTC
CDR3 protein: CASSSRQGTYGYTF

D gene: -
clone size: many
V gene: TRBV11-2
J gene: TRBJ1-1
CDR3 DNA: TGTGCCAGCAGCTTGCAGACAGTATTTGGGACTGAAGCTTTCTTT
CDR3 protein: CASSLQTVFGTEAFF